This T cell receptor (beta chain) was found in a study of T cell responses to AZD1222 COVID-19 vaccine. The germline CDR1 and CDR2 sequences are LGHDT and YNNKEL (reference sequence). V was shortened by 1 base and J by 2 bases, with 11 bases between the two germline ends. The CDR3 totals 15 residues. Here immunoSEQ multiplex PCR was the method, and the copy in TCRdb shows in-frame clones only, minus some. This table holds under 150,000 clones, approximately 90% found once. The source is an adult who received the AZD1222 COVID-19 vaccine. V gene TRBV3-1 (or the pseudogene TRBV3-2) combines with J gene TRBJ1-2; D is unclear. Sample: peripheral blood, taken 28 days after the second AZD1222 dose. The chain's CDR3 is CASSQGPQTNYGYTF. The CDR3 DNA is TGTGCCAGCAGCCAAGGCCCTCAGACCAACTATGGCTACACCTTC.